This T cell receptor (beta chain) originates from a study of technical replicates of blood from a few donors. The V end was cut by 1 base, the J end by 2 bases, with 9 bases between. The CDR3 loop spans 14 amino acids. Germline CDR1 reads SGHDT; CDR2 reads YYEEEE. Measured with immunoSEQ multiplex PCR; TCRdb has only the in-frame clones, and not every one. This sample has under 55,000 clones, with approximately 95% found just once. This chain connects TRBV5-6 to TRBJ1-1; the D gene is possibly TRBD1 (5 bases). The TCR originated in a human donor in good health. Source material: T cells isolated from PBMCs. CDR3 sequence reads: CASSLIRENTEAFF. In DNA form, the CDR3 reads TGTGCCAGCAGCTTGATCAGGGAAAACACTGAAGCTTTCTTT.